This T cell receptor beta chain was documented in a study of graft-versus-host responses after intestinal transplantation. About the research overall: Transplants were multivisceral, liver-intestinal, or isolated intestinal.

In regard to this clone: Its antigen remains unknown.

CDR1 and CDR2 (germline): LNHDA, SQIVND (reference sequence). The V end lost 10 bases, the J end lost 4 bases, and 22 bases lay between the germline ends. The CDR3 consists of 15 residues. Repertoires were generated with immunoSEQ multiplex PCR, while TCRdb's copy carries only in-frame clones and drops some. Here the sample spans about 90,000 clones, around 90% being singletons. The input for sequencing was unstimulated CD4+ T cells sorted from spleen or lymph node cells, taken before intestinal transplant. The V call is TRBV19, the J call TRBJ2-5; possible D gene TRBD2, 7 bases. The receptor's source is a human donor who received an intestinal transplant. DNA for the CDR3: TGTGCCACTGCCGGGGGAGGGACACGGAGAGAGACCCAGTACTTC. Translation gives CATAGGGTRRETQYF. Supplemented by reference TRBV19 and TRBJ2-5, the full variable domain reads DGGITQSPKYLFRKEGQNVTLSCEQNLNHDAMYWYRQDPGQGLRLIYYSQIVNDFQKGDIAEGYSVSREKKESFPLTVTSAQKNPTAFYLCATAGGGTRRETQYFGPGTRLLVL.